These 13 T cell receptor beta chains originate from one sample sequenced in a study of blood T cell repertoires in COVID-19. Sequencing was performed with immunoSEQ multiplex PCR; in TCRdb, only in-frame clones are kept and a portion is missing. The sample lists some 99,000 clones; around 83% were seen once. Sequencing was carried out using peripheral blood. These receptors all stem from an older woman in a cohort sampled during active or convalescent COVID-19.

This clone occurred once. The rearrangement uses TRBV5-1 and TRBJ2-2; 9 bases agree with TRBD1. CDR1 is SGHRS, CDR2 YFSETQ, per germline. V was clipped by 7 bases and J by 4 bases; unmatched bases: 8. The CDR3 has 15 residues. The CDR3 sequence is CASLPGQGTTGELFF. CDR3 nucleotides: TGCGCCAGCCTTCCGGGACAGGGTACCACCGGGGAGCTGTTTTTT.

The V gene is TRBV15, the J gene TRBJ2-1; 9 nucleotides match TRBD1. Per the germline V gene, CDR1 is LNHNV and CDR2 is YYDKDF (reference sequence). The junction had 13 bases not matched to a gene; V was cut back by 3 bases and J by 4 bases. This CDR3 is 18 amino acids long. CDR3 sequence: CATSSILPGQGLYNEQFF. CDR3 coding DNA: TGTGCCACCAGCAGCATACTTCCGGGACAGGGACTGTACAATGAGCAGTTCTTC.

This chain's CDR3 is CASSRFLEDEQFF. The CDR3, as DNA: TGTGCCAGCAGCCGCTTTCTAGAAGATGAGCAGTTCTTC. The chain recombines TRBV14 with TRBJ2-1; D remains unclear. Germline values: CDR1 SGHDN, CDR2 FVKESK. Trimming removed 4 bases from V and 8 bases from J, with 12 bases in between. The CDR3 totals 13 residues. Full variable domain (remainder filled in from reference TRBV14 and TRBJ2-1): EAGVTQFPSHSVIEKGQTVTLRCDPISGHDNLYWYRRVMGKEIKFLLHFVKESKQDESGMPNNRFLAERTGGTYSTLKVQPAELEDSGVYFCASSRFLEDEQFFGPGTRLTVL.

The chain carries TRBV4-1 and TRBJ2-7; TRBD1 matches at 9 bases. V shed 2 bases, J shed 2 bases, and the junction held 10 bases outside the gene matches. Germline CDR1 and CDR2: MGHRA and YSYEKL. The CDR3 is 17 residues long. For the CDR3, the DNA is TGCGCCAGCAGCCAAAGCCTGACCGGGACAGGGCCCTACGAGCAGTACTTC. It translates to CASSQSLTGTGPYEQYF.

This clone was seen once. The chain carries TRBV11-2 and TRBJ1-3, with D possibly matching TRBD1 (5 bases). Trimming removed 8 bases from V and 0 bases from J, with 8 bases in between. Germline CDR1 SGHAT, CDR2 FQNNGV. This CDR3 contains 13 residues. As DNA, the CDR3 is TGTGCCAGCGGACAAAACTCTGGAAACACCATATATTTT. Amino acid sequence: CASGQNSGNTIYF.

CDR3 coding DNA: TGTGCCAGCAGCCAAAAGGGGACCTACGAGCAGTACTTC. Protein: CASSQKGTYEQYF. The V gene is TRBV3-1 (or the pseudogene TRBV3-2), the J gene TRBJ2-7; tentatively, D is TRBD1 (5 bases). The CDR3 length is 13 residues. Germline V gene data show CDR1 as LGHDT and CDR2 as YNNKEL (reference sequence). The V and J ends lost 2 bases and 2 bases respectively, with 7 bases between them.

The chain joins TRBV9 to TRBJ2-5, with 9 bases that match TRBD2. V shed 1 base and J 4 bases; nucleotides not matched to a gene: 5. The CDR3 spans 15 residues. Germline lookup yields CDR1 SGDLS and CDR2 YYNGEE. CDR3 sequence (DNA): TGTGCCAGCAGCGTAATTCCTAGCGGGGTAGAGACCCAGTACTTC. It yields the protein CASSVIPSGVETQYF. Full variable domain (remainder filled in from reference TRBV9 and TRBJ2-5): DSGVTQTPKHLITATGQRVTLRCSPRSGDLSVYWYQQSLDQGLQFLIQYYNGEERAKGNILERFSAQQFPDLHSELNLSSLELGDSALYFCASSVIPSGVETQYFGPGTRLLVL.

This clone was observed once. The J gene is TRBJ2-1, the V gene TRBV19; 7 bases match TRBD2. Trimming cost V 7 bases and J 9 bases; bases outside gene matches: 15. CDR1 is LNHDA, CDR2 SQIVND, per germline (reference sequence). The CDR3 is 15 residues long. CDR3 sequence: CASTDGGERLGEQFF. The DNA of the CDR3 is TGTGCCAGTACTGATGGGGGGGAACGGCTTGGTGAGCAGTTCTTC. The whole variable domain, remainder taken from reference TRBV19 and TRBJ2-1, is DGGITQSPKYLFRKEGQNVTLSCEQNLNHDAMYWYRQDPGQGLRLIYYSQIVNDFQKGDIAEGYSVSREKKESFPLTVTSAQKNPTAFYLCASTDGGERLGEQFFGPGTRLTVL.

The genes are TRBV6-5 and TRBJ2-1, with TRBD2 matching 7 bases. The V gene end was trimmed by 4 bases and the J gene end by 8 bases; junction bases not matched to a gene: 11. This CDR3 has 15 residues. The germline CDR1 and CDR2 sequences are MNHEY and SVGAGI. The CDR3 bases are TGTGCCAGCAGTTGGGCAGGGCGGGAGTCCTATGAGCAGTTCTTC. Translating it yields CASSWAGRESYEQFF.

This chain links TRBV9 with TRBJ1-6, with 9 bases aligning to TRBD1. With 3 bases clipped from V and 7 bases from J, the junction kept 5 bases outside the gene matches. The CDR3 is 15 residues long. CDR1 is SGDLS, CDR2 YYNGEE, per germline. CDR3 bases: TGTGCCAGCAGCGGGGACAGGGATTTCAATTCACCCCTCCACTTT. Translated: CASSGDRDFNSPLHF.

The chain carries TRBV11-3 and TRBJ1-1, with D uncertain. Germline-derived CDR1 and CDR2 are SGHNT and YENEEA. This CDR3 is built from 13 residues. V was pared by 4 bases and J by 3 bases, with 9 bases between. CDR3 DNA sequence: TGTGCCAGCAGCTCCAGAATGGACACTGAAGCTTTCTTT. Encoded protein: CASSSRMDTEAFF.

V usage is TRBV13 and J usage is TRBJ2-7, with D unresolved. This CDR3 spans 12 amino acids. V was clipped by 0 bases and J by 4 bases, with 4 bases between them. The V gene's germline CDR1 is PRHDT and CDR2 FYEKMQ (reference sequence). CDR3 DNA sequence: TGTGCCAGCAGCTTAGGTCGTTACGAGCAGTACTTC. Amino acids: CASSLGRYEQYF.

As for this clone: At one end the junction does not follow the germline gene, possibly because of a read error. The chain links TRBV6-6 to TRBJ1-2; D might be TRBD1 (5 bases). This CDR3 contains 11 residues. CDR1 is MNHNY and CDR2 is SVGAGI in the germline V gene (reference sequence). CDR3 in DNA: TGTGCCAGCAGTTATGGGGACTGGGAAGGTTTC. The encoded protein is CASSYGDWEGF.